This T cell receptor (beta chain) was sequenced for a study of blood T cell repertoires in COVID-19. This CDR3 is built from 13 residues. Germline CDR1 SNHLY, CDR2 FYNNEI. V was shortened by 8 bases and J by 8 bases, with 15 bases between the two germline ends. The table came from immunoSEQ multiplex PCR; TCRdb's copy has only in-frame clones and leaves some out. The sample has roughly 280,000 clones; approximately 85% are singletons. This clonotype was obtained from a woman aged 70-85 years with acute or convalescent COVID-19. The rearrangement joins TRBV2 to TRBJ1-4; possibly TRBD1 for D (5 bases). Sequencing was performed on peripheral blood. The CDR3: CASRTGVWEKLFF. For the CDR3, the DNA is TGTGCCAGCCGTACGGGGGTTTGGGAAAAACTGTTTTTT.